The rows below give T cell receptor beta chains drawn from one sample of a study of PD-L1 blockade in urothelial cancer. The protocol was immunoSEQ multiplex PCR, while the TCRdb copy is restricted to in-frame clones and leaves out a portion. The table records around 66,000 clones, approximately 80% of them present only once. The sample in question was PBMCs, obtained around atezolizumab (anti-PD-L1) treatment. The receptor set was obtained from a man aged 65-85 years with urothelial cancer. The CDR3 runs from the conserved cysteine through the conserved F or W. The D gene is left open where the match is weak. Clone size is not always given. Where it is, it says once, few, many or a class for expanded clones.

TRBJ2-1 | TRBV10-3 | few | TRBD2 | TGTGCCATCAGTGAGTCACAGCGGGAGGGCCATAAAGAGCAGTTCTTC | CAISESQREGHKEQFF
TRBJ1-3 | TRBV4-1 | few | TRBD1 | TGCGCCAGCAGCCAGGGACAGGTCGGAAACACCATATATTTT | CASSQGQVGNTIYF
TRBJ2-5 | TRBV13 | - | TRBD1 | TGTGCCAGCAGCCGTCGCGCAGGGGGATTCCAAGAGACCCAGTACTTC | CASSRRAGGFQETQYF
TRBJ2-1 | TRBV11-3 | - | TRBD1 | TGTGCCAGCAGCTTGGGAAGGGGACAGTACAATGAGCAGTTCTTC | CASSLGRGQYNEQFF
TRBJ2-3 | TRBV6-6 | - | - | TGTGCCAGCAGAACTGAAGTCACAGATACGCAGTATTTT | CASRTEVTDTQYF
TRBJ2-1 | TRBV5-1 | few | TRBD2 | TGCGCCAGCACCTTACGCCGGACTAGCGGTAACAATGAGCAGTTCTTC | CASTLRRTSGNNEQFF
TRBJ2-7 | TRBV6-6 | - | - | TGTGCCAGCAGTTACAGGGGTGGCTACGAGCAGTACTTC | CASSYRGGYEQYF
TRBJ2-1 | TRBV11-3 | few | TRBD2 | TGTGCCAGCAGCCACCGACTAGCTATGTACAATGAGCAGTTCTTC | CASSHRLAMYNEQFF
TRBJ1-5 | TRBV19 | - | - | TGTGCCAGTAAGGGAGGGGACTATCATTTCGGGCAGCCCCAGCATTTT | CASKGGDYHFGQPQHF
TRBJ2-1 | TRBV6-1 | - | TRBD2 | TGTGCCAGCAGTGACAGACTAGCGGGAGGGGACAATGAGCAGTTCTTC | CASSDRLAGGDNEQFF
TRBJ1-2 | TRBV28 | - | TRBD1 | TGTGCCAGCAAACCCCGGGACAGGACCCTACACCCTTATGGCTACACCTTC | CASKPRDRTLHPYGYTF
TRBJ2-2 | TRBV10-3 | - | TRBD2 | TGTGCCATCAGGGGACTAGCGGACACCGGGGAGCTGTTTTTT | CAIRGLADTGELFF
TRBJ2-1 | TRBV4-3 | - | TRBD2 | TGCGCCAGCAGCCGCGGGACTAGCGGACACAATGAGCAGTTCTTC | CASSRGTSGHNEQFF
TRBJ1-5 | TRBV7-9 | - | TRBD1 | TGTGCCAGCAGCCCAGGGGGGAGCAATCAGCCCCAGCATTTT | CASSPGGSNQPQHF
TRBJ1-1 | TRBV2 | - | - | TGTGCCAGCAGTCGGGGAAGGGGGACTGAAGCTTTCTTT | CASSRGRGTEAFF
TRBJ2-7 | TRBV7-6 | - | TRBD2 | TGTGCCAGCAGCTCTAGCGGGAGAACCTACGAGCAGTACTTC | CASSSSGRTYEQYF
TRBJ2-7 | TRBV10-3 | - | TRBD2 | TGTGCCATCAGCGCCGGGACTAGCGTGCCCGAGCAGTACTTC | CAISAGTSVPEQYF
TRBJ1-2 | TRBV2 | - | - | TGTGCCAGCAGTGACAGGGTTAACTATGGCTACACCTTC | CASSDRVNYGYTF
TRBJ2-3 | TRBV18 | - | - | TGTGCCAGCTCACCGCTGGACATAAGCACAGATACGCAGTATTTT | CASSPLDISTDTQYF
TRBJ2-1 | TRBV11-3 | - | - | TGTGCCAGCAGCTCCCCCCGGGGCAATGAGCAGTTCTTC | CASSSPRGNEQFF
TRBJ1-5 | TRBV5-6 | few | - | TGTGCCAGCAGCTTGGGTTCGGTGCGTCAGCCCCAGCATTTT | CASSLGSVRQPQHF
TRBJ2-1 | TRBV11-2 | - | TRBD1 | TGTGCCAGCAGCTCCAGGGACAGCTCCTACAATGAGCAGTTCTTC | CASSSRDSSYNEQFF
TRBJ1-5 | TRBV6-1 | - | TRBD1 | TGTGCCAGCAGTTATACAGGGGAGGATCAGCCCCAGCATTTT | CASSYTGEDQPQHF
TRBJ2-1 | TRBV27 | - | - | TGTGCCAGCAGCCTGAGGGGGGGAACTTTCTACAATGAGCAGTTCTTC | CASSLRGGTFYNEQFF
TRBJ2-7 | TRBV28 | - | TRBD2 | TGTGCCAGCAGTTCTCAGCGGGAGCGGAGGGAGCAGTACTTC | CASSSQRERREQYF
TRBJ2-1 | TRBV7-8 | - | TRBD2 | TGTGCCAGCAGCATCCCGGGACTAGCGGGAGTGAATGAGCAGTTCTTC | CASSIPGLAGVNEQFF
TRBJ1-2 | TRBV7-2 | - | - | TGTGCCAGCAGCCAAAATAAGCTAAATGGCTACACCTTC | CASSQNKLNGYTF
TRBJ2-1 | TRBV5-1 | - | - | TGCGCCAGCAGCCTCTCAGGGGCCTCCTACAATGAGCAGTTCTTC | CASSLSGASYNEQFF
TRBJ2-7 | TRBV10-1 | - | - | TGCGCCAGCAGTCCCTATAGCGGAGGGAGCTCCTACGAGCAGTACTTC | CASSPYSGGSSYEQYF
TRBJ2-2 | TRBV28 | - | - | TGTGCCAGCATCTCTCTAGAAACCGGGGAGCTGTTTTTT | CASISLETGELFF
TRBJ2-7 | TRBV4-1 | - | - | TGCGCCAGCAGCCACCAGTTGACAGTGAAACCCTACGAGCAGTACTTC | CASSHQLTVKPYEQYF
TRBJ2-1 | TRBV5-1 | - | - | TGCGCCAGCAGCTTGGATTCGGGTTACAATGAGCAGTTCTTC | CASSLDSGYNEQFF
TRBJ2-3 | TRBV5-1 | - | - | TGCGCCAGCAGCTTGGGGCACAGCACAGATACGCAGTATTTT | CASSLGHSTDTQYF
TRBJ2-7 | TRBV21-1 | - | - | TGTGCCAGCACAAGTAACCCTAGCGGGAGTGTCTACGAGCAGTACTTC | CASTSNPSGSVYEQYF
TRBJ1-5 | TRBV28 | - | TRBD1 | TGTGCCAGCAGTTCAGGACAGGGTAGCAATCAGCCCCAGCATTTT | CASSSGQGSNQPQHF
TRBJ2-5 | TRBV10-3 | - | TRBD2 | TGTGCCATCAGTGATGAGGGAGCGGGGTTCGAGACCCAGTACTTC | CAISDEGAGFETQYF
TRBJ2-1 | TRBV9 | - | TRBD2 | TGTGCCAGCAGCCTCAGACTCGGGGGAGGGAGCTCCTACAATGAGCAGTTCTTC | CASSLRLGGGSSYNEQFF
TRBJ2-2 | TRBV11-2 | - | - | TGTGCCAGCAGCTCTCATCTCGCGGGTCCTGGGGAGCTGTTTTTT | CASSSHLAGPGELFF
TRBJ1-5 | TRBV29-1 | few | - | TGCAGCGTTGGGGGGGGGTGGCAGCCCCAGCATTTT | CSVGGGWQPQHF
TRBJ2-7 | TRBV20-1 | once | - | TGCAGTGCTCCCTCCTCCTACGAGCAGTACTTC | CSAPSSYEQYF
TRBJ2-5 | TRBV19 | - | - | TGTGCCAGTAGAACGGGTCCTAGGGGGACCCAGTACTTC | CASRTGPRGTQYF
TRBJ1-4 | TRBV30 | - | - | TGTGCCTGGAGGGGCAGCCTTAATGAAAAACTGTTTTTT | CAWRGSLNEKLFF
TRBJ2-6 | TRBV21-1 | - | - | TGTGCCAGCATTTCGGGACAGGGGGCTTTTGGGGCCAACGTCCTGACTTTC | CASISGQGAFGANVLTF
TRBJ1-4 | TRBV5-1 | - | TRBD1 | TGCGCCAGCAGCTTGACAGGGGCAGTAGGTGAAAAACTGTTTTTT | CASSLTGAVGEKLFF
TRBJ2-7 | TRBV6-5 | - | - | TGTGCCAGCAGTTATTTTACCGGCGGCTACGAGCAGTACTTC | CASSYFTGGYEQYF
TRBJ1-4 | TRBV28 | - | - | TGTGCCAGCAGGCCCAGGGTAAATGAAAAACTGTTTTTT | CASRPRVNEKLFF
TRBJ1-4 | TRBV28 | - | - | TGTGCCAGCAGTTTGTATGCGGGGGGCCAGGATAATGAAAAACTGTTTTTT | CASSLYAGGQDNEKLFF
TRBJ2-7 | TRBV6-1 | - | - | TGTGCCAGCAGTGAATACTACGAGCAGTACTTC | CASSEYYEQYF
TRBJ1-1 | TRBV29-1 | - | TRBD1 | TGCAGCGTGATGGGACAGGGGCGGACTGAAGCTTTCTTT | CSVMGQGRTEAFF
TRBJ2-5 | TRBV21-1 | - | - | TGTGCCAGCAGCAAACCCAGGGGCCCCGTCCAAGAGACCCAGTACTTC | CASSKPRGPVQETQYF
TRBJ1-1 | TRBV6-6 | - | - | TGTGCCAGCAGTTCTACCGGGACTCCTGAAGCTTTCTTT | CASSSTGTPEAFF
TRBJ1-2 | TRBV28 | - | - | TGTGCCAGCAGTCCTAATCTCAACTTGGAGGGCTACACCTTC | CASSPNLNLEGYTF
TRBJ1-5 | TRBV4-3 | - | TRBD1 | TGCGCCAGCAGCCAAGATACAGGGGAACCTCAGCCCCAGCATTTT | CASSQDTGEPQPQHF
TRBJ1-1 | TRBV5-4 | - | TRBD1 | TGTGCCAGCAGCTTCGATAGGGGGCTAGGGGTTGACACTGAAGCTTTCTTT | CASSFDRGLGVDTEAFF
TRBJ1-3 | TRBV5-4 | few | - | TGTGCCAGCAGCTTGAACGGGAACACCATATATTTT | CASSLNGNTIYF
TRBJ1-2 | TRBV6-1 | - | - | TGTGCCAGCAGTGAAGCAAGTGGAGCTAACTATGGCTACACCTTC | CASSEASGANYGYTF
TRBJ1-1 | TRBV7-3 | - | TRBD1 | TGTGCCAGCAGCTCGACAGGGGGCGCAGGGGCTGAAGCTTTCTTT | CASSSTGGAGAEAFF
TRBJ2-7 | TRBV4-1 | few | TRBD2 | TGCGCCAGCAGCCGAGAGACTAGCGGAGACTACGAGCAGTACTTC | CASSRETSGDYEQYF
TRBJ2-1 | TRBV4-1 | - | - | TGCGCCAGCAGCCCGGCGGCGGGAAGATCCTCCAATGAGCAGTTCTTC | CASSPAAGRSSNEQFF
TRBJ2-7 | TRBV14 | few | - | TGTGCCAGCAGGTTGACAGGCTCCTACGAGCAGTACTTC | CASRLTGSYEQYF